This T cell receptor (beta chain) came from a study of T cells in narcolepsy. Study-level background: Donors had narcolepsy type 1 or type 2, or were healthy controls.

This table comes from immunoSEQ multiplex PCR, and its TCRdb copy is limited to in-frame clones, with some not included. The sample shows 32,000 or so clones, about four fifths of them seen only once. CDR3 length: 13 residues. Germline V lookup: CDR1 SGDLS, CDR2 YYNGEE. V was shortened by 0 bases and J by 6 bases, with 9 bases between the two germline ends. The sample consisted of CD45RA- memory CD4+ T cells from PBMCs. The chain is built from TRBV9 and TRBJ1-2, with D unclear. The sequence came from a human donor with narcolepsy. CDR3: CASSVGANHGYTF. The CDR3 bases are TGTGCCAGCAGCGTAGGGGCAAACCATGGCTACACCTTC. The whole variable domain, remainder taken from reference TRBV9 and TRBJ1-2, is DSGVTQTPKHLITATGQRVTLRCSPRSGDLSVYWYQQSLDQGLQFLIQYYNGEERAKGNILERFSAQQFPDLHSELNLSSLELGDSALYFCASSVGANHGYTFGSGTRLTVV.